The rows below give T cell receptor beta chains drawn from one sample of a study of T cell changes during pregnancy in multiple sclerosis. Measured with immunoSEQ multiplex PCR; TCRdb has only the in-frame clones, and not every one. This table has about 22,000 clones, approximately 90% appearing once. Sample: CD4+ T cells from peripheral blood mononuclear cells, taken after pregnancy. The receptors here all came from a female donor in good health, enrolled as a control in a pregnancy study. CDR3s include the opening cysteine and the closing phenylalanine or tryptophan. Each record gives: clone size, J gene, V gene, D gene, CDR3 protein, CDR3 DNA. D genes are given only for firm matches. The size of a clone is reported for some rows only, either as once, few or many, or as a class for expanded clones.

abundance: -
j_gene: TRBJ2-1
v_gene: TRBV9
d_gene: -
CDR3aa: CASSRHLPEQFF
CDR3nt: TGTGCCAGCAGCCGCCATCTACCTGAGCAGTTCTTC

abundance: -
j_gene: TRBJ2-5
v_gene: TRBV18
d_gene: TRBD2
CDR3aa: CASSPQGLAGQETQYF
CDR3nt: TGTGCCAGCTCACCTCAGGGACTAGCGGGCCAAGAGACCCAGTACTTC

abundance: -
j_gene: TRBJ2-1
v_gene: TRBV13
d_gene: -
CDR3aa: CASSGVLGGANEQFF
CDR3nt: TGTGCCAGCAGCGGGGTTTTAGGGGGGGCGAATGAGCAGTTCTTC

abundance: -
j_gene: TRBJ2-1
v_gene: TRBV4-1
d_gene: TRBD1
CDR3aa: CASSQDWDRGRNEQFF
CDR3nt: TGCGCCAGCAGCCAAGACTGGGACAGGGGTCGAAATGAGCAGTTCTTC

abundance: -
j_gene: TRBJ1-3
v_gene: TRBV6-1
d_gene: TRBD1
CDR3aa: CASSAGTGVSGNTIYF
CDR3nt: TGTGCCAGCAGTGCCGGGACAGGGGTGTCTGGAAACACCATATATTTT

abundance: -
j_gene: TRBJ1-2
v_gene: TRBV4-1
d_gene: -
CDR3aa: CASSQVAGIGYGYTF
CDR3nt: TGCGCCAGCAGCCAAGTTGCGGGGATTGGGTATGGCTACACCTTC

abundance: -
j_gene: TRBJ2-3
v_gene: TRBV2
d_gene: TRBD2
CDR3aa: CASSPIAGADTQYF
CDR3nt: TGTGCCAGCAGTCCTATAGCGGGGGCTGATACGCAGTATTTT

abundance: -
j_gene: TRBJ2-1
v_gene: TRBV2
d_gene: -
CDR3aa: CASSDNSYNEQFF
CDR3nt: TGTGCCAGCAGCGACAACTCCTACAATGAGCAGTTCTTC

abundance: once
j_gene: TRBJ1-2
v_gene: TRBV7-2
d_gene: -
CDR3aa: CASSLVGADYGYTF
CDR3nt: TGTGCCAGCAGCTTAGTGGGGGCGGACTATGGCTACACCTTC

abundance: -
j_gene: TRBJ2-7
v_gene: TRBV7-9
d_gene: TRBD1
CDR3aa: CASSQGQGSYEQYF
CDR3nt: TGTGCCAGCAGCCAGGGACAGGGATCCTACGAGCAGTACTTC

abundance: -
j_gene: TRBJ2-2
v_gene: TRBV30
d_gene: -
CDR3aa: CAWHGGGRGTGELFF
CDR3nt: TGTGCCTGGCATGGGGGGGGGCGCGGAACCGGGGAGCTGTTTTTT

abundance: once
j_gene: TRBJ2-7
v_gene: TRBV5-1
d_gene: TRBD2
CDR3aa: CASSRTSGRADGNEQYF
CDR3nt: TGCGCCAGCAGCCGGACTAGCGGGAGGGCCGATGGCAACGAGCAGTACTTC

abundance: -
j_gene: TRBJ2-7
v_gene: TRBV27
d_gene: -
CDR3aa: CASSLAGGPKGIWEQYF
CDR3nt: TGTGCCAGCAGTCTGGCTGGGGGCCCAAAGGGGATTTGGGAGCAGTACTTC

abundance: -
j_gene: TRBJ2-5
v_gene: TRBV7-3
d_gene: -
CDR3aa: CASSLGPTSGETQYF
CDR3nt: TGTGCCAGCAGCTTAGGACCAACCAGCGGGGAGACCCAGTACTTC

abundance: -
j_gene: TRBJ2-5
v_gene: TRBV7-2
d_gene: -
CDR3aa: CASSLDLTGTQYF
CDR3nt: TGTGCCAGCAGCCTCGACCTAACAGGGACCCAGTACTTC

abundance: -
j_gene: TRBJ1-3
v_gene: TRBV30
d_gene: -
CDR3aa: CAWVPGAGNTIYF
CDR3nt: TGTGCCTGGGTCCCAGGGGCTGGAAACACCATATATTTT

abundance: once
j_gene: TRBJ2-5
v_gene: TRBV12-5
d_gene: TRBD2
CDR3aa: CASVPSGGRETQYF
CDR3nt: TGTGCTAGTGTTCCTAGCGGGGGAAGAGAGACCCAGTACTTC

abundance: -
j_gene: TRBJ2-5
v_gene: TRBV4-3
d_gene: -
CDR3aa: CASSQDKETQYF
CDR3nt: TGCGCCAGCAGCCAAGATAAAGAGACCCAGTACTTC

abundance: -
j_gene: TRBJ1-1
v_gene: TRBV6-7
d_gene: -
CDR3aa: CALAVRSLNTEAFF
CDR3nt: TGTGCCCTAGCGGTCAGGTCTTTGAACACTGAAGCTTTCTTT

abundance: -
j_gene: TRBJ2-1
v_gene: TRBV5-1
d_gene: TRBD2
CDR3aa: CASSLGLAGSLSYNEQFF
CDR3nt: TGCGCCAGCAGCTTGGGCCTAGCGGGGTCCCTCTCCTACAATGAGCAGTTCTTC

abundance: -
j_gene: TRBJ2-5
v_gene: TRBV27
d_gene: -
CDR3aa: CASSPRGQETQYF
CDR3nt: TGTGCCAGCAGCCCAAGGGGACAAGAGACCCAGTACTTC

abundance: -
j_gene: TRBJ2-3
v_gene: TRBV5-6
d_gene: TRBD2
CDR3aa: CASSVNGLAGADTQYF
CDR3nt: TGTGCCAGCAGCGTGAACGGACTAGCGGGAGCCGATACGCAGTATTTT

abundance: -
j_gene: TRBJ1-3
v_gene: TRBV5-1
d_gene: -
CDR3aa: CASSPRTDGNTIYF
CDR3nt: TGCGCCAGCAGCCCGAGAACAGATGGAAACACCATATATTTT

abundance: -
j_gene: TRBJ1-4
v_gene: TRBV7-9
d_gene: TRBD1
CDR3aa: CASSAPGQLNEKLFF
CDR3nt: TGTGCCAGCAGCGCGCCGGGACAGCTAAATGAAAAACTGTTTTTT

abundance: -
j_gene: TRBJ1-6
v_gene: TRBV6-1
d_gene: -
CDR3aa: CASSSRDFSSPLHF
CDR3nt: TGTGCCAGCAGTTCCCGGGACTTTAGTTCCCCCCTCCACTTT

abundance: -
j_gene: TRBJ2-7
v_gene: TRBV11-2
d_gene: TRBD2
CDR3aa: CASSLWASGSNEQYF
CDR3nt: TGTGCCAGCAGCTTATGGGCTAGCGGGAGCAACGAGCAGTACTTC

abundance: -
j_gene: TRBJ2-1
v_gene: TRBV4-1
d_gene: TRBD2
CDR3aa: CASSQDGPGVSSGVYNEQFF
CDR3nt: TGCGCCAGCAGCCAAGATGGGCCGGGGGTATCTAGCGGGGTCTACAATGAGCAGTTCTTC

abundance: -
j_gene: TRBJ2-7
v_gene: TRBV19
d_gene: TRBD1
CDR3aa: CASSNRDRVYF
CDR3nt: TGTGCCAGTAGCAACCGGGACAGGGTGTACTTC

abundance: -
j_gene: TRBJ2-1
v_gene: TRBV28
d_gene: -
CDR3aa: CASSLTQGLGEQFF
CDR3nt: TGTGCCAGCAGTTTAACCCAGGGGCTCGGTGAGCAGTTCTTC

abundance: -
j_gene: TRBJ2-7
v_gene: TRBV5-1
d_gene: -
CDR3aa: CASSLTAGVYEQYF
CDR3nt: TGCGCCAGCAGCTTGACAGCGGGTGTCTACGAGCAGTACTTC

abundance: -
j_gene: TRBJ2-4
v_gene: TRBV4-3
d_gene: TRBD1
CDR3aa: CASSPLPGQQVLEAKNIQYF
CDR3nt: TGCGCCAGCAGCCCGCTTCCGGGACAGCAAGTTCTGGAAGCCAAAAACATTCAGTACTTC

abundance: -
j_gene: TRBJ1-1
v_gene: TRBV10-3
d_gene: TRBD1
CDR3aa: CAISEPGQGGTEAFF
CDR3nt: TGTGCCATCAGTGAGCCCGGACAGGGAGGCACTGAAGCTTTCTTT

abundance: -
j_gene: TRBJ1-2
v_gene: TRBV30
d_gene: -
CDR3aa: CAWSEHLLGGTF
CDR3nt: TGTGCCTGGAGTGAACATCTCCTAGGGGGCACCTTC

abundance: -
j_gene: TRBJ2-1
v_gene: TRBV19
d_gene: TRBD1
CDR3aa: CASSRTGTAREQFF
CDR3nt: TGTGCCAGTAGCCGGACCGGGACAGCTCGCGAGCAGTTCTTC

abundance: -
j_gene: TRBJ2-7
v_gene: TRBV7-6
d_gene: TRBD2
CDR3aa: CASSSGLAGYEQYF
CDR3nt: TGTGCCAGCAGCTCGGGACTAGCGGGATACGAGCAGTACTTC

abundance: -
j_gene: TRBJ2-1
v_gene: TRBV5-1
d_gene: TRBD2
CDR3aa: CASSYRGGQSEQFF
CDR3nt: TGCGCCAGCAGCTACCGGGGGGGCCAATCTGAGCAGTTCTTC

abundance: -
j_gene: TRBJ2-3
v_gene: TRBV7-3
d_gene: TRBD2
CDR3aa: CASSSGGGTDTQYF
CDR3nt: TGTGCCAGCAGCTCCGGGGGGGGCACAGATACGCAGTATTTT

abundance: -
j_gene: TRBJ2-7
v_gene: TRBV29-1
d_gene: TRBD1
CDR3aa: CSVEDRDRGQSVQYF
CDR3nt: TGCAGCGTTGAAGACCGGGACAGGGGGCAATCCGTGCAGTACTTC

abundance: -
j_gene: TRBJ1-1
v_gene: TRBV7-9
d_gene: -
CDR3aa: CASRGGGWGTEAFF
CDR3nt: TGTGCCAGCCGAGGGGGGGGTTGGGGCACTGAAGCTTTCTTT

abundance: once
j_gene: TRBJ1-4
v_gene: TRBV11-3
d_gene: TRBD1
CDR3aa: CASSFGGQGNEKLFF
CDR3nt: TGTGCCAGCAGCTTTGGGGGACAGGGCAATGAAAAACTGTTTTTT

abundance: -
j_gene: TRBJ2-5
v_gene: TRBV6-1
d_gene: -
CDR3aa: CASSVVQMPQETQYF
CDR3nt: TGTGCCAGCAGTGTTGTGCAGATGCCGCAAGAGACCCAGTACTTC

abundance: few
j_gene: TRBJ2-1
v_gene: TRBV2
d_gene: TRBD2
CDR3aa: CASRPSGGGNEQFF
CDR3nt: TGTGCCAGCAGACCTAGCGGGGGGGGTAATGAGCAGTTCTTC

abundance: -
j_gene: TRBJ2-1
v_gene: TRBV28
d_gene: TRBD2
CDR3aa: CAIGPLGLAGYNEQFF
CDR3nt: TGTGCCATTGGCCCCCTCGGACTAGCGGGATACAATGAGCAGTTCTTC

abundance: -
j_gene: TRBJ2-7
v_gene: TRBV28
d_gene: TRBD2
CDR3aa: CASETSGESGYEQYF
CDR3nt: TGTGCCAGCGAAACTAGCGGGGAGTCGGGCTACGAGCAGTACTTC

abundance: -
j_gene: TRBJ2-3
v_gene: TRBV9
d_gene: TRBD1
CDR3aa: CASSGQGASTDTQYF
CDR3nt: TGTGCCAGCAGCGGTCAGGGGGCCAGCACAGATACGCAGTATTTT

abundance: -
j_gene: TRBJ1-1
v_gene: TRBV5-4
d_gene: -
CDR3aa: CASSFGGRTEAFF
CDR3nt: TGTGCCAGCAGCTTCGGGGGTCGCACTGAAGCTTTCTTT

abundance: -
j_gene: TRBJ1-3
v_gene: TRBV6-9
d_gene: -
CDR3aa: CASTGTGPLSGNTIYF
CDR3nt: TGTGCCAGCACCGGAACAGGGCCCCTCTCTGGAAACACCATATATTTT

abundance: -
j_gene: TRBJ2-2
v_gene: TRBV4-2
d_gene: TRBD1
CDR3aa: CASSLSGGQGDTGELFF
CDR3nt: TGTGCCAGCAGCCTATCAGGGGGTCAGGGAGACACCGGGGAGCTGTTTTTT

abundance: once
j_gene: TRBJ1-2
v_gene: TRBV6-5
d_gene: TRBD1
CDR3aa: CASRLGQGGGYTF
CDR3nt: TGTGCCAGCAGACTCGGACAGGGGGGTGGCTACACCTTC

abundance: -
j_gene: TRBJ2-7
v_gene: TRBV7-8
d_gene: -
CDR3aa: CASSSTAPISYEQYF
CDR3nt: TGTGCCAGCAGTTCGACAGCTCCAATCTCCTACGAGCAGTACTTC

abundance: -
j_gene: TRBJ1-2
v_gene: TRBV20-1
d_gene: -
CDR3aa: CSARGVYGYTF
CDR3nt: TGCAGTGCTAGGGGAGTTTATGGCTACACCTTC

abundance: -
j_gene: TRBJ2-3
v_gene: TRBV7-3
d_gene: -
CDR3aa: CASSLNGGIVGDTQYF
CDR3nt: TGTGCCAGCAGCTTGAATGGCGGGATTGTTGGAGATACGCAGTATTTT

abundance: -
j_gene: TRBJ2-3
v_gene: TRBV19
d_gene: TRBD2
CDR3aa: CASSIDGGGTPSINTQYF
CDR3nt: TGTGCCAGTAGTATCGATGGGGGAGGGACTCCCTCTATCAATACGCAGTATTTT

abundance: few
j_gene: TRBJ2-3
v_gene: TRBV7-3
d_gene: TRBD2
CDR3aa: CASSHGTSGSWGTDTQYF
CDR3nt: TGTGCCAGCAGCCACGGGACTAGCGGGAGTTGGGGCACAGATACGCAGTATTTT